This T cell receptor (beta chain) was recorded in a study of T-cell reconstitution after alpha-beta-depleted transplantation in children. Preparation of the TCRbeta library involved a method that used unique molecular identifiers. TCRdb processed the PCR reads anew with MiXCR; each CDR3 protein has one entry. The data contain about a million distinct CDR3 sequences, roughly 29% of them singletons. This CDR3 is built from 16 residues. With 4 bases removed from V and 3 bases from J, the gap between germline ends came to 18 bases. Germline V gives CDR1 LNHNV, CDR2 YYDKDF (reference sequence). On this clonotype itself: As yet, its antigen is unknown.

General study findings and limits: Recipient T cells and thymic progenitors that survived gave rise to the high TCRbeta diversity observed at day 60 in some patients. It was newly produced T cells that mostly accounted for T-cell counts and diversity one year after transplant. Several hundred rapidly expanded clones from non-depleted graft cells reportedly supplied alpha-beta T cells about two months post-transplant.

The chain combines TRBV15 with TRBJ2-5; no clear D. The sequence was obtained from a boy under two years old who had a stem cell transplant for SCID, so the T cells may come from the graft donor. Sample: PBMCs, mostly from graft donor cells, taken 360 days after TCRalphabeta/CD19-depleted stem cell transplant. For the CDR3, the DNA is TGTGCCACCAGCACTACCTGGACCACACTTAAAGAGACCCAGTACTTC. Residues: CATSTTWTTLKETQYF.